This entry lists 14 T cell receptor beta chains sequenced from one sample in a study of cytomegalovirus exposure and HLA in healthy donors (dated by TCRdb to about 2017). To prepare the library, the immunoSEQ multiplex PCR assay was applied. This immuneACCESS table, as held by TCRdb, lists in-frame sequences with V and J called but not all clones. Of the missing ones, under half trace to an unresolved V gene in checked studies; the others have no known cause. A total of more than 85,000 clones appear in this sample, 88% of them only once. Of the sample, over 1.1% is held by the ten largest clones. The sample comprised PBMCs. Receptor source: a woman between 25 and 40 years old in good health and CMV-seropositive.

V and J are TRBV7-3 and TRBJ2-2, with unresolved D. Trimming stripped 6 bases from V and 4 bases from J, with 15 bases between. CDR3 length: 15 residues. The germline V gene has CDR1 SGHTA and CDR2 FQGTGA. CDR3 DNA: TGTGCCAGCAGAGGCGGCGGTTTGGGCACCGGGGAGCTGTTTTTT. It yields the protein CASRGGGLGTGELFF.

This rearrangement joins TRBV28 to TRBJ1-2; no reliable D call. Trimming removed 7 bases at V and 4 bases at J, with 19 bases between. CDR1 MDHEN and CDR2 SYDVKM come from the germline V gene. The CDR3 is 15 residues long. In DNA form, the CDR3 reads TGTGCCAGCACCTCCCCCCCGGGTTCCAGCTATGGCTACACCTTC. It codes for CASTSPPGSSYGYTF.

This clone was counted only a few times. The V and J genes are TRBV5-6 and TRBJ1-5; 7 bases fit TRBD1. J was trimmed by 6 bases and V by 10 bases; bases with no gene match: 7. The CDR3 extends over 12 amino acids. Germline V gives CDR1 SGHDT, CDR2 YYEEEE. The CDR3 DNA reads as TGTGCCTCCCAACAGGGGACTCAGCCCCAGCATTTT. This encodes CASQQGTQPQHF.

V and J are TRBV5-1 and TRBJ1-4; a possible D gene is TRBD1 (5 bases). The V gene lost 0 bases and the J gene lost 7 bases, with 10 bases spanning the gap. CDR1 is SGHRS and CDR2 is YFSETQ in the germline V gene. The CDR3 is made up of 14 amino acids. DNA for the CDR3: TGCGCCAGCAGCTTGGACGGGGGGGTTGAAAAACTGTTTTTT. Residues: CASSLDGGVEKLFF. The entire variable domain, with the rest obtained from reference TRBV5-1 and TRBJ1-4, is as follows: KAGVTQTPRYLIKTRGQQVTLSCSPISGHRSVSWYQQTPGQGLQFLFEYFSETQRNKGNFPGRFSGRQFSNSRSEMNVSTLELGDSALYLCASSLDGGVEKLFFGSGTQLSVL.

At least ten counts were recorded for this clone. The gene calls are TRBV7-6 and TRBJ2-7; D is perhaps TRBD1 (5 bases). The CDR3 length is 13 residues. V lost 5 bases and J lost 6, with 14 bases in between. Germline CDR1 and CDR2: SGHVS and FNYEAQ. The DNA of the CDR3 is TGTGCCAGCAGCAGGGGATTTCAGCGCGAGCAGTACTTC. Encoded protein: CASSRGFQREQYF.

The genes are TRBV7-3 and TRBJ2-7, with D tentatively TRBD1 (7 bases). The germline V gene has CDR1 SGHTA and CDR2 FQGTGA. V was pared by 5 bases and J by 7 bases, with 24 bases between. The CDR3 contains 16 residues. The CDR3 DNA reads TGTGCCAGCAGCGCAGCGGGCCACAGGGGTGTGGGGGAGCAGTACTTC. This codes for CASSAAGHRGVGEQYF.

CDR3 residues: CASSPDRGVYNEQFF. CDR3 sequence (DNA): TGTGCCAGCAGCCCCGACAGGGGAGTCTACAATGAGCAGTTCTTC. The chain carries TRBV7-2 and TRBJ2-1; TRBD1 matches 8 bases. CDR1 is SGHTA, CDR2 FQGNSA, per germline. Trimming at V came to 5 bases and at J to 3 bases, leaving 6 bases not matched to a gene. This CDR3 region has 15 residues.

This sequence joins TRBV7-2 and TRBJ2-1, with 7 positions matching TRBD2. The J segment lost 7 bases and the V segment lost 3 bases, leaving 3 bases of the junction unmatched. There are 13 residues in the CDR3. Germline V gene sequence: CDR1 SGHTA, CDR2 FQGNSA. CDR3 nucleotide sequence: TGTGCCAGCAGCTTGAGTAGCGGGAATGAGCAGTTCTTC. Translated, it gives CASSLSSGNEQFF.

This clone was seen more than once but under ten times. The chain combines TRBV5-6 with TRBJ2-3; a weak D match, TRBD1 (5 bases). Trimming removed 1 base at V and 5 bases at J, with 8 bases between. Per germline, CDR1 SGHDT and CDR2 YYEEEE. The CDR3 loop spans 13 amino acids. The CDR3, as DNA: TGTGCCAGCAGCTTGAAAGGGGAAGATACGCAGTATTTT. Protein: CASSLKGEDTQYF.

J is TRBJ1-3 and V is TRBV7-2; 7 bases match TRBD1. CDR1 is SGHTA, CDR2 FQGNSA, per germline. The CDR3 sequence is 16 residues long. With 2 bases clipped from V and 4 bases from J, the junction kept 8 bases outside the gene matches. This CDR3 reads CASSLTGQAIGNTIYF. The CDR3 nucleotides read TGTGCCAGCAGCTTAACAGGACAGGCTATAGGAAACACCATATATTTT.

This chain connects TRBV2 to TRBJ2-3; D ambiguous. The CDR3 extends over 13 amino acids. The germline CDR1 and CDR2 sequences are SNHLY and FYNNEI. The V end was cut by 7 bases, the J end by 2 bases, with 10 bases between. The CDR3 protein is CASTTSYTDTQYF. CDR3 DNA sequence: TGTGCCAGCACCACCTCCTACACAGATACGCAGTATTTT.

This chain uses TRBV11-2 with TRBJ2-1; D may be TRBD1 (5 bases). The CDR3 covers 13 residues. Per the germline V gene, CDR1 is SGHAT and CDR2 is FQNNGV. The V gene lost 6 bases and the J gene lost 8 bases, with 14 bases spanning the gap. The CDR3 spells CASSPTRADEQFF. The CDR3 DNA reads TGTGCCAGCAGTCCTACCAGGGCGGATGAGCAGTTCTTC.

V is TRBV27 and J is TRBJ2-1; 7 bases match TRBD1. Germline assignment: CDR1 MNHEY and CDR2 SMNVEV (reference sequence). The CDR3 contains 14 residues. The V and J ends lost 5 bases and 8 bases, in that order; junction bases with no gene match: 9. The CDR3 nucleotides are TGTGCCAGCAGTATGAGGGGGCCCCTCTATGAGCAGTTCTTC. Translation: CASSMRGPLYEQFF.

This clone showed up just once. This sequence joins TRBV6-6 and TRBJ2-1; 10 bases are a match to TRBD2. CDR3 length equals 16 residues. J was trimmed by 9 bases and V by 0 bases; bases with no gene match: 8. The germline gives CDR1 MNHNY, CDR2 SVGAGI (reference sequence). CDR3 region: CASSYSASGRGSEQFF. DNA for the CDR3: TGTGCCAGCAGTTACTCGGCTAGCGGGAGAGGGAGTGAGCAGTTCTTC.